The TCR beta chain under discussion was sequenced for a study of T cells after yellow fever vaccination (dated by TCRdb to between 2018 and 2021). Regarding the complete study: The SMART-Seq v4 Ultra Low Input RNA kit was used to prepare libraries from fractions with low cell numbers. Blood was drawn at multiple timepoints before and after primary and secondary immunization, with bulk PBMC replicates and cell subsets isolated. Two healthy male donors made up the cohort, one aged 18 to 29 years and the other aged 30 to 40 years. Bulk TCR alpha and beta repertoires were sequenced longitudinally to track T-cell clones before and after primary and booster YFV17D yellow fever vaccination.

TCR cDNA was made using 5'RACE template switching, a step that added a universal primer site and unique molecular identifiers. cDNA synthesis was primed from both the TCR alpha and TCR beta constant segments. Library amplification involved two PCR steps, and the second step added sample barcodes and sequencing adapters. Sequencing of the libraries was done on either Illumina HiSeq 2500 (2x100 bp) or NovaSeq (2x150 bp). Per the source publication's procedure: Demultiplexing of reads and collapsing into UMI consensus sequences were performed with MIGEC, and V(D)J alignment was carried out with MiXCR. Vaccine-responding clonotypes were defined with edgeR using replicate PBMC samples, requiring FDR below 0.01 and a log2 fold change above 5 up to day 15. CD4 or CD8 identity was assigned to each bulk clonotype according to whether the clonotype was present at higher abundance in the sequenced CD4 repertoire or the sequenced CD8 repertoire. TCRdb reprocessing: public reads trimmed at Q25 with fastp, clones called with MiXCR, in-frame beta chains kept. Here each entry gathers all rows of one CDR3 protein and keeps the most common genes and DNA. The V and J calls shown here were made by TCRdb, not taken from the authors' results. Across this sample there are approximately 550,000 distinct CDR3 sequences, with roughly 19% seen only once. Approximately 14% of the sample comes from the top ten.

The CDR3 covers 12 residues, taking in both the cysteine and the phenylalanine. The CDR3 DNA has 36 bases and is translated from base 1. Per the germline V gene, SQVTM is the CDR1 and ANQGSEA is the CDR2. Germline trimming amounts to 8 bases on V and 7 bases on J, with 7 as the count of junction bases outside the gene matches. What the work shows at the level of the full study, not this receptor alone: A small fraction of clonotypes showed up in both the CD4 and CD8 compartments, probably as a result of convergent recombination. Computational filtering was required because FACS-sorted repertoires could contain abundant contaminating clonotypes from the bulk population. Compared with the primary T-cell response, the secondary T-cell response was faster but weaker, reaching its peak on day 5 rather than on day 15. After the booster, most of the clones that had expanded following primary vaccination were detected again (just under 97% of CD4 and around 88% of CD8), which suggests that memory was broadly maintained. Only two donors were included in the study, so the extent to which the findings can be generalized is limited.

With regard to this clonotype: Its antigen is currently not known. No much larger clone exists at a distance of one base, and base qualities are not known.

Per the publication, the treatment or condition label means: live attenuated yellow fever vaccine strain. At each blood-draw timepoint, two biological replicates of bulk PBMCs were obtained. PBMCs were isolated from peripheral blood using a standard Ficoll-Paque protocol. TriZol was used to extract RNA from bulk PBMCs, CD4 and CD8 fractions, and dextramer-positive and dextramer-negative fractions. This TCR came from a man aged 25-40 years who received the YFV17D yellow fever vaccine. The source material was PBMCs, sampled 15 days after the yellow fever booster vaccination. The V and J segments used are TRBV29-1 and TRBJ2-1, with TRBD2 identical over 8 junction bases. CDR3 sequence: CSLTTSVNEQFF. The nucleotide sequence reads as follows: TGCAGCTTAACGACTAGCGTAAATGAGCAGTTCTTC.